This T cell receptor beta chain originates from a study of early T cells in non-severe SARS-CoV-2 infection. Unique molecular identifiers were affixed to single, distinct cDNA molecules. TCRdb reprocessed the 5' RACE reads via MiXCR and lists one record per CDR3 protein. The sample carries 100,000 to 150,000 distinct CDR3 sequences, more than 13% recorded once. CDR3 length: 14 amino acids. V was pared by 2 bases and J by 6 bases, with 4 bases of the junction left unmatched. Germline-derived CDR1 and CDR2 are GTSNPN and SVGIG (reference sequence). The receptor was isolated from an adult who was a healthcare worker with PCR-confirmed SARS-CoV-2 infection or an uninfected control (not recorded which). The sample comprised whole blood. The genes are TRBV30 and TRBJ2-3; 11 nucleotides agree with TRBD2. CDR3: CAWSLAGGDDTQYF. The CDR3 coding sequence is TGTGCCTGGAGTTTAGCGGGGGGGGACGATACGCAGTATTTT.